This T cell receptor beta chain was recovered during a study of cytomegalovirus exposure and HLA in healthy donors. On the study more broadly: A prior analysis found about 120 million unique TCR beta sequences from around 180 million T cells. Study-wide results and caveats: As a later analysis showed, several of the most significant clusters appeared to be linked to common viral pathogens.

PCR involved 60 Vbeta and 13 Jbeta primers. The repertoire was sequenced with immunoSEQ multiplex PCR; TCRdb's copy has only in-frame clones and lacks some. Of about 89,000 clones listed, less than 70% are singletons. Concerning this clone itself: Antigen: not known.

The CDR3 extends over 16 amino acids. Germline V gene sequence: CDR1 SGHAT, CDR2 FQNNGV. The V segment lost 1 base and the J segment 6 bases; nucleotides outside the gene matches: 4. V usage is TRBV11-2 and J usage is TRBJ1-5, with 12 bases fitting TRBD1. The TCR was taken from a human donor in good health. Sequencing used PBMCs. The CDR3 sequence is CASSLGGQGAFQPQHF. CDR3 coding DNA: TGTGCCAGCAGCTTAGGGGGACAGGGGGCTTTTCAGCCCCAGCATTTT.